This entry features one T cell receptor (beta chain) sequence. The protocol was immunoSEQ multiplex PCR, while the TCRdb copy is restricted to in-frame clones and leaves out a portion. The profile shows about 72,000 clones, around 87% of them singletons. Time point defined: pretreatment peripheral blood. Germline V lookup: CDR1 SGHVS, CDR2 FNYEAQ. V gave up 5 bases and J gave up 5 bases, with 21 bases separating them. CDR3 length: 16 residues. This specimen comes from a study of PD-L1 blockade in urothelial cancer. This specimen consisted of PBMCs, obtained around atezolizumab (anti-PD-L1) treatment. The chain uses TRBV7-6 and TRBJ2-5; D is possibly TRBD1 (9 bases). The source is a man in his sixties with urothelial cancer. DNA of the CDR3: TGTGCCAGCAGCCCCTCGGGGGGGACAGGGTGGGAGACCCAGTACTTC. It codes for CASSPSGGTGWETQYF.